This T cell receptor (beta chain) was found in a study of identical twins. The length of the CDR3 is 11 residues. The germline gives CDR1 DFQATT, CDR2 SNEGSKA (reference sequence). V was clipped by 3 bases and J by 3 bases, with 5 bases between them. TCRdb passed the 5' RACE reads through MiXCR, listing each CDR3 protein once. The sample lists 600,000 to 700,000 distinct CDR3 sequences, less than 25% occurring once. With regard to this clonotype: Its cognate antigen is unknown.

Study outcomes and limitations: The abundant beta clonotypes from cord blood had fewer insertions, and memory repertoires had none of this.

These data are also associated with another study on T cells expressing NK-cell markers. From that second work: The leading position in the CD3+CD56-NKG2C+ fraction of several donors also went to these clonotypes.

The chain recombines TRBV20-1 with TRBJ2-5, with D hard to call. The sequence was obtained from a young woman in good health. Sequencing input: PBMCs. The CDR3 sequence: CSARDKETQYF. For the CDR3, the DNA is TGCAGTGCTAGGGATAAAGAGACCCAGTACTTC.